This TCR beta chain was retrieved from a study of CD8 T cells in ankylosing spondylitis. TCRdb reanalysed the 5' RACE reads using MiXCR and keeps one entry per CDR3 protein. The table has 300,000 to 400,000 distinct CDR3 sequences, 20% to 25% seen once. V lost 3 bases to trimming and J lost 6 bases; unmatched junction nucleotides: 8. CDR1 is SGDLS, CDR2 YYNGEE, per germline. This CDR3 spans 15 amino acids. About this clonotype: What it binds is not known.

Study findings and constraints: In reactive arthritis synovial fluid and blood, some motif variants had been reported before. Ankylosing spondylitis blood appeared to carry a characteristic TCR beta motif of roughly eight highly homologous variants.

The specimen was blood, either unsorted or a sorted T cell fraction (not recorded which). This TCR derives from a male donor with ankylosing spondylitis. The chain employs TRBV9 and TRBJ1-1; 10 bases line up with TRBD1. The CDR3 sequence: CASSGQGAHISEAFF. The CDR3, as DNA: TGTGCCAGCAGCGGACAGGGGGCGCATATATCTGAAGCTTTCTTT.